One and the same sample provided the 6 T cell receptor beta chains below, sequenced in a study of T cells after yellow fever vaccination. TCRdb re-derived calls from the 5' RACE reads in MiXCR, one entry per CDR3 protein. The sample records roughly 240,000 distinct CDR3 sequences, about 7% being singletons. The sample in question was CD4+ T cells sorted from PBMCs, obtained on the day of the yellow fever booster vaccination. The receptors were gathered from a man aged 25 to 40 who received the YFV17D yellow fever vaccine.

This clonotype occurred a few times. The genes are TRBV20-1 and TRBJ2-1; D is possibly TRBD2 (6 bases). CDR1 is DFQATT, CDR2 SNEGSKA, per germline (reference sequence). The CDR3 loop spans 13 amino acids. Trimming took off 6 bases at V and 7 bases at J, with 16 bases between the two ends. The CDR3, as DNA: TGCAGTGCCCCCCCGCGGGGAGCTAATGAGCAGTTCTTC. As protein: CSAPPRGANEQFF.

The CDR3 nucleotides are TGTGCCAGCAGCGAGGACCGCTCTGGGGCCAACGTCCTGACTTTC. It encodes CASSEDRSGANVLTF. The rearrangement uses TRBV5-4 and TRBJ2-6; D call uncertain. V was trimmed by 4 bases and J by 0 bases, leaving 8 bases between them. The CDR3 has 15 amino acids. Germline V lookup: CDR1 SGHNT, CDR2 YYREEE (reference sequence).

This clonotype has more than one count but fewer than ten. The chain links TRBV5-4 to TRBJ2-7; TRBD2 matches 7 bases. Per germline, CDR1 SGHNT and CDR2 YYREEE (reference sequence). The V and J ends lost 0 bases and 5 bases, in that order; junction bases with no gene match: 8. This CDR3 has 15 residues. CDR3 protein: CASSLEGGPRNEQYF. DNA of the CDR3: TGTGCCAGCAGCTTGGAGGGAGGGCCAAGGAACGAGCAGTACTTC.

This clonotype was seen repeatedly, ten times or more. DNA for the CDR3: TGTGCCAGCTCACCACTTAGCCTAGCGGAGTACAATGAGCAGTTCTTC. Protein sequence: CASSPLSLAEYNEQFF. V gene TRBV18 combines with J gene TRBJ2-1, with 7 bases matching TRBD2. The CDR3 spans 16 residues. V trimming: 1 base; J trimming: 4 bases; junction bases outside the gene matches: 7. The V gene's germline CDR1 is KGHSH and CDR2 LQKENI.

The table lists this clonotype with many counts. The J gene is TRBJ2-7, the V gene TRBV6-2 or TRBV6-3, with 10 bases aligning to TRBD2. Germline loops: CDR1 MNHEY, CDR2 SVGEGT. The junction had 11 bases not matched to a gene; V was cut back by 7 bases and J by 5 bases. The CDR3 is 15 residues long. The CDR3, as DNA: TGTGCCAGCACCGCTGGAGCTAGCGGGAGCAACGAGCAGTACTTC. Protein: CASTAGASGSNEQYF.

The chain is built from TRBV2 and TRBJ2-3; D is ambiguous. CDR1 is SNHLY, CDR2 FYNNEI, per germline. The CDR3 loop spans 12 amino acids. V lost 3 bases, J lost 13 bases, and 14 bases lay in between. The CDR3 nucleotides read TGTGCCAGCAGTGAGGACCGTCCGGAAGAGTATTTT. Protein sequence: CASSEDRPEEYF.